The T cell receptor (beta chain) under discussion was sequenced for a study of cytomegalovirus exposure and HLA in healthy donors. Study-wide background: The roughly 130 validation repertoires used the same platform as the approximately 700 first-cohort repertoires, a later analysis reported. Whole-study findings and limits: According to reports, the classifier identified cytomegalovirus status with high specificity and sensitivity.

Clones were sequenced by immunoSEQ multiplex PCR, and TCRdb holds only the in-frame ones, with some missing. This repertoire shows approximately 160,000 clones, 75% to 90% found once; its top ten account for around 2.3%. Worth noting for this clone: Its target is not known.

V was trimmed by 1 base and J by 3 bases, leaving 13 bases between them. The CDR3 has 16 residues. Germline V CDR1 and CDR2: MNHEY, SVGAGI. The chain couples TRBV6-5 to TRBJ2-1; D not resolved. The specimen was PBMCs. The clonotype was recovered from a woman under 30 in good health and CMV-seronegative. The CDR3 DNA sequence: TGTGCCAGCAGTTACTTTGACCCAGCGCTCTACAATGAGCAGTTCTTC. Translation: CASSYFDPALYNEQFF.